This T cell receptor beta chain stems from a study of tumor-infiltrating lymphocytes in primary liver carcinoma. Per germline, CDR1 MNHNS and CDR2 SASEGT. The CDR3 sequence is 16 residues long. Broader study findings: Against blood, tumors held a significantly higher top-250-clone fraction (p = 0.039).

From 400 to 500 ng total RNA, TCR beta cDNA was generated with a primer in the constant region. Three-round nested multiplex PCR performed with slightly modified ARM-PCR produced the TCR beta libraries. With TRBV1-TRBV30 forward primers and a C-beta reverse primer, the first two PCR rounds were run for roughly 10 cycles each. A single record per CDR3 protein comes from TCRdb applying MiXCR to the multiplex PCR reads. Of around 78,000 distinct CDR3 sequences listed, around 75% are singletons. About this clonotype itself: Its antigen remains unknown. Germline and junction disagree at one end, which may indicate a read error.

It was from about 19-30 mg of unsorted bulk tissue that RNA and DNA were co-extracted. The sequence was collected from a woman in her sixties with primary liver carcinoma and hepatitis B virus infection. Sequencing used liver tumor tissue from sampling region 4. Subset denoted: tumor region T4, right-lateral pole. This chain connects TRBV6-1 to TRBJ1-5; no reliable D call. This CDR3 is CASRGWAPGLHQAQHF. The CDR3 DNA follows: TGTGCCAGCCGAGGGTGGGCCCCGGGTCTACATCAGGCCCAGCATTTT.